Listed below are T cell receptor beta chains from one sample, sequenced in a study of blood T cell repertoires in COVID-19. Assay: immunoSEQ multiplex PCR; the TCRdb copy retains only in-frame clones and omits some. The sample comprises around 150,000 clones, 75% to 90% of which are singletons, and approximately 2.8% rests with the top ten. Material for sequencing was peripheral blood. These receptors were taken from a woman aged 55-75 years with active COVID-19. Each CDR3 is given with its conserved first and last residue. Fields, in order: D gene, V gene, clone size, J gene, CDR3 DNA, CDR3 protein. A D gene is named only where the DNA matches it firmly. Size is omitted from some rows. Given values are once, few, many or a class for expanded clones.

d_gene: TRBD1
v_gene: TRBV28
abundance: .
j_gene: TRBJ1-2
CDR3nt: TGTGCCAGCAGTACAGGGGGAACCTATGGCTACACCTTC
CDR3aa: CASSTGGTYGYTF

d_gene: .
v_gene: TRBV7-2
abundance: once
j_gene: TRBJ1-1
CDR3nt: TGTGCCAGCAGCGCGCAGGGTTACACTGAAGCTTTCTTT
CDR3aa: CASSAQGYTEAFF

d_gene: .
v_gene: TRBV3-1/TRBV3-2
abundance: .
j_gene: TRBJ2-3
CDR3nt: TGTGCCAGCAGCCAAGTAGTTGTGGATACGCAGTATTTT
CDR3aa: CASSQVVVDTQYF

d_gene: TRBD2
v_gene: TRBV5-1
abundance: .
j_gene: TRBJ2-2
CDR3nt: TGCGCCAGCAGCTCGGGACTAGCGGGGGGCCTATACACCGGGGAGCTGTTTTTT
CDR3aa: CASSSGLAGGLYTGELFF

d_gene: .
v_gene: TRBV6-4
abundance: .
j_gene: TRBJ1-2
CDR3nt: TGTGCCAGCAGTCTGGTCCCCGGGGATTCCTATGGCTACACCTTC
CDR3aa: CASSLVPGDSYGYTF

d_gene: .
v_gene: TRBV11-2
abundance: .
j_gene: TRBJ2-1
CDR3nt: TGTGCCAGCAGCTCCGATAGAGGGTCCTACAATGAGCAGTTCTTC
CDR3aa: CASSSDRGSYNEQFF

d_gene: TRBD2
v_gene: TRBV11-3
abundance: .
j_gene: TRBJ2-1
CDR3nt: TGTGCCAGCAGCTTAGAAGCGGGAGGGCCTTATGAGCAGTTCTTC
CDR3aa: CASSLEAGGPYEQFF

d_gene: .
v_gene: TRBV24-1
abundance: .
j_gene: TRBJ2-7
CDR3nt: TGTGCCACCAAATCCGATCCATCACTCGGTGTCCCCTACGAGCAGTACTTC
CDR3aa: CATKSDPSLGVPYEQYF

d_gene: .
v_gene: TRBV6-6
abundance: .
j_gene: TRBJ1-2
CDR3nt: TGTGCCAGCAGTTACGACAGGCCCGATGGCTACACCTTC
CDR3aa: CASSYDRPDGYTF

d_gene: .
v_gene: TRBV2
abundance: .
j_gene: TRBJ2-3
CDR3nt: TGTGCCAGCACGTGGAGGCCCACAGATACGCAGTATTTT
CDR3aa: CASTWRPTDTQYF

d_gene: TRBD1
v_gene: TRBV7-2
abundance: .
j_gene: TRBJ2-3
CDR3nt: TGTGCCAGCAGCGGACAGGTCAGCACAGATACGCAGTATTTT
CDR3aa: CASSGQVSTDTQYF

d_gene: .
v_gene: TRBV5-1
abundance: .
j_gene: TRBJ2-1
CDR3nt: TGCGCCAGCAGCCTATCCGGGTCCTACAATGAGCAGTTCTTC
CDR3aa: CASSLSGSYNEQFF

d_gene: TRBD2
v_gene: TRBV5-1
abundance: .
j_gene: TRBJ2-5
CDR3nt: TGCGCCAGCAGCTTGGGGACTAGCGGGGGGGAGACCCAGTACTTC
CDR3aa: CASSLGTSGGETQYF

d_gene: .
v_gene: TRBV19
abundance: once
j_gene: TRBJ2-2
CDR3nt: TGTGCCAGTAGCCCCATGGGGGGGCAGAACACCGGGGAGCTGTTTTTT
CDR3aa: CASSPMGGQNTGELFF

d_gene: .
v_gene: TRBV6-5
abundance: .
j_gene: TRBJ2-3
CDR3nt: TGTGCCAGCAGTTACGCCTACGGTACAGATACGCAGTATTTT
CDR3aa: CASSYAYGTDTQYF

d_gene: .
v_gene: TRBV2
abundance: .
j_gene: TRBJ2-6
CDR3nt: TGTGCCAGCAGTGGCGGAAGAACACCCGGGGCCAACGTCCTGACTTTC
CDR3aa: CASSGGRTPGANVLTF

d_gene: .
v_gene: TRBV3-1/TRBV3-2
abundance: .
j_gene: TRBJ1-6
CDR3nt: TGTGCCAGCAGCCAGGCTCTGAGTCAGGGCAAGGGGTCACCCCTCCACTTT
CDR3aa: CASSQALSQGKGSPLHF

d_gene: .
v_gene: TRBV5-5
abundance: .
j_gene: TRBJ1-6
CDR3nt: TGTGCCAGCAGCATGGGACACTTTAATTCACCCCTCCACTTT
CDR3aa: CASSMGHFNSPLHF

d_gene: .
v_gene: TRBV18
abundance: .
j_gene: TRBJ1-3
CDR3nt: TGTGCCAGCTCACCAACCAGGACAAACTCTGGAAACACCATATATTTT
CDR3aa: CASSPTRTNSGNTIYF

d_gene: .
v_gene: TRBV7-3
abundance: .
j_gene: TRBJ2-3
CDR3nt: TGTGCCAGCAGCCTCTTGGCGGCCCCAGATACGCAGTATTTT
CDR3aa: CASSLLAAPDTQYF

d_gene: TRBD2
v_gene: TRBV27
abundance: .
j_gene: TRBJ2-7
CDR3nt: TGTGCCGTCATAGGTGGCCGCGGGGGGACCTACGAGCAGTACTTC
CDR3aa: CAVIGGRGGTYEQYF

d_gene: TRBD2
v_gene: TRBV7-9
abundance: .
j_gene: TRBJ2-2
CDR3nt: TGTGCCAGCAGCCCCAAGGTCCTAGCGGTCGGGGAGCTGTTTTTT
CDR3aa: CASSPKVLAVGELFF

d_gene: .
v_gene: TRBV7-2
abundance: .
j_gene: TRBJ2-3
CDR3nt: TGTGCCAGCACAGGTCTCGGCCAGGGCACAGATACGCAGTATTTT
CDR3aa: CASTGLGQGTDTQYF

d_gene: .
v_gene: TRBV6-6
abundance: .
j_gene: TRBJ1-2
CDR3nt: TGTGCCAGCCGGGGGGGCGATGGCTACACCTTC
CDR3aa: CASRGGDGYTF

d_gene: TRBD1
v_gene: TRBV27
abundance: .
j_gene: TRBJ1-1
CDR3nt: TGTGCCAGCAGTTTATCCCCCGACAGGGGCGTTGACACTGAAGCTTTCTTT
CDR3aa: CASSLSPDRGVDTEAFF

d_gene: TRBD2
v_gene: TRBV6-2/TRBV6-3
abundance: .
j_gene: TRBJ2-1
CDR3nt: TGTGCCAGCAGCCGCAGTGGCGTGGGGGGAGGGAGGTCCTACAATGAGCAGTTCTTC
CDR3aa: CASSRSGVGGGRSYNEQFF

d_gene: .
v_gene: TRBV21-1
abundance: .
j_gene: TRBJ2-7
CDR3nt: TGTGCCAGCTGGGGGGACAGGGCCCACGAGCAGTACTTC
CDR3aa: CASWGDRAHEQYF

d_gene: TRBD2
v_gene: TRBV16
abundance: .
j_gene: TRBJ2-2
CDR3nt: TGTGCCAGCAGCCAGGGACTAGCGCCCACCGGGGAGCTGTTTTTT
CDR3aa: CASSQGLAPTGELFF

d_gene: .
v_gene: TRBV28
abundance: .
j_gene: TRBJ2-5
CDR3nt: TGTGCCAGCAGTTTAGCGGGCTTTGGGACCCAGTACTTC
CDR3aa: CASSLAGFGTQYF

d_gene: TRBD2
v_gene: TRBV30
abundance: .
j_gene: TRBJ2-3
CDR3nt: TGTGCCTCCGGGGTAACTAGCGGACCCACAGATACGCAGTATTTT
CDR3aa: CASGVTSGPTDTQYF

d_gene: TRBD1
v_gene: TRBV19
abundance: .
j_gene: TRBJ2-3
CDR3nt: TGTGCCACCCAGAGACAGGGCCCTAGCACAGATACGCAGTATTTT
CDR3aa: CATQRQGPSTDTQYF

d_gene: TRBD1
v_gene: TRBV18
abundance: .
j_gene: TRBJ2-7
CDR3nt: TGTGCCAGCTCACCGTTTTATGTCGGGACAGGCGGCATACGAGAGCAGTACTTC
CDR3aa: CASSPFYVGTGGIREQYF

d_gene: TRBD1
v_gene: TRBV5-4
abundance: .
j_gene: TRBJ1-2
CDR3nt: TGTGCCAGCAGCTTGGTTAACAGGGGGCCTGGCTATGGCTACACCTTC
CDR3aa: CASSLVNRGPGYGYTF

d_gene: TRBD1
v_gene: TRBV6-5
abundance: .
j_gene: TRBJ2-7
CDR3nt: TGTGCCAGCAGTTCTCCGGGACAGGGATCCTACGAGCAGTACTTC
CDR3aa: CASSSPGQGSYEQYF

d_gene: TRBD1
v_gene: TRBV6-5
abundance: few
j_gene: TRBJ1-1
CDR3nt: TGTGCCAGCAGCTGGACAGGGACGAACACTGAAGCTTTCTTT
CDR3aa: CASSWTGTNTEAFF

d_gene: .
v_gene: TRBV6-2/TRBV6-3
abundance: .
j_gene: TRBJ1-1
CDR3nt: TGTGCCAGCAGTTACTCAGGGGTGAACACTGAAGCTTTCTTT
CDR3aa: CASSYSGVNTEAFF

d_gene: .
v_gene: TRBV28
abundance: .
j_gene: TRBJ2-7
CDR3nt: TGTGCCAGCAGTTTAGGGTTGCCAGGGGGAGGCTACGAGCAGTACTTC
CDR3aa: CASSLGLPGGGYEQYF

d_gene: .
v_gene: TRBV21-1
abundance: .
j_gene: TRBJ2-4
CDR3nt: TGTGCCAGCAGCAAAACCCCCCTCGGCGAGGACATTCAGTACTTC
CDR3aa: CASSKTPLGEDIQYF

d_gene: .
v_gene: TRBV18
abundance: .
j_gene: TRBJ1-1
CDR3nt: TGTGCCAGCTCACCTACAGAGAACACTGAAGCTTTCTTT
CDR3aa: CASSPTENTEAFF

d_gene: .
v_gene: TRBV11-2
abundance: .
j_gene: TRBJ2-7
CDR3nt: TGTGCCAGCAGCTCCTTCCTAGGTCAACGGAAACACTACGAGCAGTACTTC
CDR3aa: CASSSFLGQRKHYEQYF